This T cell receptor beta chain was captured in a study of identical twins. Whole-study findings and limits: Out-of-frame alpha sequences shared by twins showed excess low generation probability. It was cross-sectional statistical analysis, not following the same donors, that the conclusions relied on.

The CDR3 has 13 residues. In germline, CDR1 is SGDLS, CDR2 YYNGEE. V was shortened by 0 bases and J by 5 bases, with 6 bases between the two germline ends. TCRdb itself ran the 5' RACE reads through MiXCR, one entry per CDR3 protein. Among some 300,000 distinct CDR3 sequences listed, more than 9% were seen once. This clonotype was seen a handful of times. Its target is not known. This same sample was also taken into another study, of yellow fever vaccine responses in identical twins.

The TCR was taken from a woman aged 18 to 35 in good health. The sequenced sample consisted of CD8+ T cells sorted from blood. J is TRBJ2-1 and V is TRBV9; D unresolved. The CDR3 coding sequence is TGTGCCAGCAGCGTAGAAGGCGACAATGAGCAGTTCTTC. Residues: CASSVEGDNEQFF. Filled out from reference TRBV9 and TRBJ2-1, the complete variable domain reads DSGVTQTPKHLITATGQRVTLRCSPRSGDLSVYWYQQSLDQGLQFLIQYYNGEERAKGNILERFSAQQFPDLHSELNLSSLELGDSALYFCASSVEGDNEQFFGPGTRLTVL.